The clone carrying this T cell receptor beta chain was recorded many times. This record belongs to a study of blood T cells in healthy people across ages. Germline V gene sequence: CDR1 SGHTA, CDR2 FQGNSA. V lost 3 bases to trimming and J lost 10 bases, with 7 bases between them. The CDR3 is 11 residues long. The authors isolated at least 6.5 million PBMCs per sample. With a J-beta primer mix and a sample-barcoded 5' primer, a second PCR ran about 7 to 11 cycles. All cDNA molecules were each tagged by a template-switch adaptor with 12 random nucleotides. TCRdb recomputed calls from the 5' RACE reads with MiXCR, one row per CDR3 protein. The profile shows hundreds of thousands of distinct CDR3 sequences, 32% of them singletons.

The clonotype originates from a woman of 80 years or more in good health. This chain joins TRBV7-2 and TRBJ2-1; D is ambiguous. Input material: blood. CDR3 protein: CASSLDLEQFF. CDR3 nucleotides: TGTGCCAGCAGCTTGGATCTCGAGCAGTTCTTC.